These 8 T cell receptor beta chains came from one sample sequenced in a study of cytomegalovirus exposure and HLA in healthy donors. Amplification used 60 Vbeta primers and 13 Jbeta primers. Profiled with immunoSEQ multiplex PCR; TCRdb holds only in-frame clones, not every one. The data show around 180,000 clones, around 81% seen once. The material sequenced was PBMCs. The origin of the receptors is a woman in her late teens or twenties in good health and CMV-seropositive.

The V call is TRBV6-4, the J call TRBJ2-2, with a weak D call TRBD1 (5 bases). The CDR3 sequence is 13 residues long. CDR1 MRHNA and CDR2 SNTAGT come from the germline V gene. The V end lost 5 bases, the J end lost 1 base, and 5 bases lay between the germline ends. As DNA, the CDR3 is TGTGCCAGCAGTAGGGGGAACACCGGGGAGCTGTTTTTT. This gives the protein CASSRGNTGELFF.

This clone was observed once. This chain links TRBV5-4 with TRBJ2-2; 8 bases are a match to TRBD2. With V trimmed by 7 bases and J by 2 bases, 10 bases remained unmatched. The CDR3 is 16 residues long. CDR1 SGHNT and CDR2 YYREEE come from the germline V gene (reference sequence). The CDR3: CASGPGAGVNTGELFF. The CDR3 region has the DNA TGTGCCAGCGGACCCGGAGCGGGGGTAAACACCGGGGAGCTGTTTTTT.

The CDR3 DNA sequence: TGTGCCAGCAAGCCAAGGGGGAGACCCACAGATACGCAGTATTTT. It translates to CASKPRGRPTDTQYF. This chain links TRBV6-5 with TRBJ2-3; TRBD1 is a possible D gene (6 bases). CDR1 and CDR2 (germline): MNHEY, SVGAGI. V was trimmed by 7 bases and J by 2 bases, leaving 16 bases between them. CDR3 size: 15 residues.

V usage is TRBV6-4 and J usage is TRBJ2-7, with 9 positions matching TRBD2. CDR3 length equals 14 residues. With 6 bases clipped from V and 6 bases from J, the junction kept 9 bases outside the gene matches. Germline assignment: CDR1 MRHNA and CDR2 SNTAGT. DNA of the CDR3: TGTGCCAGCAGGGGTCCTGCAGCGGGGGGCGAGCAGTACGTC. Protein: CASRGPAAGGEQYV.

This CDR3 reads CASSLLAGGGNEQFF. The CDR3 region has the DNA TGTGCCAGCAGCCTACTAGCGGGGGGAGGGAATGAGCAGTTCTTC. The J gene is TRBJ2-1, the V gene TRBV7-3; 12 positions agree with TRBD2. CDR3 length equals 15 residues. V lost 5 bases and J lost 7; bases outside the gene matches: 6. Germline V CDR1 and CDR2: SGHTA, FQGTGA.

The CDR3 region is CASSDDRIRGDEQFF. Written as DNA, the CDR3 is TGTGCCAGTAGCGACGACCGAATAAGGGGCGATGAGCAGTTCTTC. The chain couples TRBV19 to TRBJ2-1; D perhaps matches TRBD1 (5 bases). The V end was cut by 6 bases, the J end by 8 bases, with 20 bases between. This CDR3 has 15 amino acids. In germline, CDR1 is LNHDA, CDR2 SQIVND (reference sequence).

This clone was seen a single time. The V gene is TRBV5-4, the J gene TRBJ2-2; 8 bases agree with TRBD2. V trimming: 0 bases; J trimming: 0 bases; junction bases outside the gene matches: 10. The CDR3 runs to 19 residues. Per the germline V gene, CDR1 is SGHNT and CDR2 is YYREEE (reference sequence). For the CDR3, the DNA is TGTGCCAGCAGCTTGGCCGAGGGCGGGGGGATGGCGAACACCGGGGAGCTGTTTTTT. The encoded protein is CASSLAEGGGMANTGELFF.

The chain joins TRBV19 to TRBJ1-1; D perhaps matches TRBD1 (6 bases). The V and J ends lost 6 bases and 10 bases respectively, with 12 bases between them. Germline V CDR1 and CDR2: LNHDA, SQIVND (reference sequence). The CDR3 runs 11 residues. The CDR3 nucleotides read TGTGCCAGTAGGATGAACAGGGTAGCTTTCTTT. Translating it yields CASRMNRVAFF.